This T cell receptor beta chain comes out of a study of tumor-infiltrating lymphocytes in oesophageal squamous cell carcinoma. Via MiXCR, TCRdb re-called the PCR reads, giving one row per CDR3 protein. This table holds some 19,000 distinct CDR3 sequences, about 35% found once. The CDR3 has 13 amino acids. Germline CDR1 reads SGDLS; CDR2 reads YYNGEE. The gene calls are TRBV9 and TRBJ2-7; D is unresolved. The DNA end is more similar to TRBJ2-5, so the J call may be wrong. This sequence originates from a male donor with esophageal squamous cell carcinoma. Material for sequencing was esophageal tumor tissue. Here the CDR3 DNA reads TGTGCCAGCAGCGTAAGTCCTCAAGAGACCCAGTACTTC. It encodes CASSVSPQETQYF.